This TCR beta chain stems from a study of CD8 T cells in ankylosing spondylitis. Study-wide results and caveats: It appeared that ankylosing spondylitis blood was characterized by a TCR beta motif of 8 or 9 highly homologous variants. In the blood and synovial fluid of reactive arthritis, some motif variants had been previously reported.

This clonotype was detected many times. The antigen is not known. Molecular-barcoded quantitative 5'-RACE produced these TCR beta libraries. TCRdb reprocessed the 5' RACE reads via MiXCR and lists one record per CDR3 protein. The table has 400,000 to 450,000 distinct CDR3 sequences, 17% seen once; the top ten hold 0.85% to 1.3%. Sequenced: blood, either unsorted or a sorted T cell fraction (not recorded which). The sequence derives from a male donor with ankylosing spondylitis.

This CDR3 is CASSFGQMNTEAFF. CDR3 sequence (DNA): TGTGCCAGCAGTTTTGGACAGATGAACACTGAAGCTTTCTTT. The J gene is TRBJ1-1, the V gene TRBV27; the D gene is possibly TRBD1 (6 bases). Trimming shortened V by 3 bases and J by 0 bases, and 8 bases separated the two germline ends. CDR3 length: 14 amino acids. Germline-derived CDR1 and CDR2 are MNHEY and SMNVEV (reference sequence).